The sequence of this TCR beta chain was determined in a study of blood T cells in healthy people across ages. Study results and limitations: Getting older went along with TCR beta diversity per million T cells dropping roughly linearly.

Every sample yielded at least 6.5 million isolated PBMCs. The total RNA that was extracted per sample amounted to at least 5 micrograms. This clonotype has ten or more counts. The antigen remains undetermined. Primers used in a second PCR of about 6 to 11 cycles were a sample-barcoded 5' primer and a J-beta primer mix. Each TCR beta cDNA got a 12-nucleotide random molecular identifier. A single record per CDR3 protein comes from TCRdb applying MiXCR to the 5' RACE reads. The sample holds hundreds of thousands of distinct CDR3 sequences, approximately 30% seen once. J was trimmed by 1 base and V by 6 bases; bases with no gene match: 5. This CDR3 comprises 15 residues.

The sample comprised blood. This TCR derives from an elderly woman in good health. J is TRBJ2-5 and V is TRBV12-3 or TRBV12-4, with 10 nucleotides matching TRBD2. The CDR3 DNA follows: TGTGCCAGCAGACTTAGCGGGGGGCCCCAAGAGACCCAGTACTTC. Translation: CASRLSGGPQETQYF.